This TCR beta chain was captured in a study of pediatric ulcerative colitis. Findings and limits, study-wide: A couple of rectal clonotypes were found only in ulcerative colitis patients, all of them.

The CDR3 has 15 residues. Germline V gene sequence: CDR1 LNHNV, CDR2 YYDKDF (reference sequence). Trimming removed 1 base from V and 3 bases from J, with 10 bases in between. The data were produced by immunoSEQ multiplex PCR, yet TCRdb's version contains in-frame clones alone and is incomplete. The sample has around 64,000 clones, 70% to 90% seen once; the top ten hold around 3%. Notes on this clone: The target antigen is unknown.

Sequenced input: blood. This TCR derives from a boy younger than 18 with severe ulcerative colitis. The chain employs TRBV15 and TRBJ1-5; D possibly corresponds to TRBD1 (5 bases). The DNA for the CDR3 is TGTGCCACCAGCAGAGGTTTAGGGACCAATCAGCCCCAGCATTTT. Translated: CATSRGLGTNQPQHF.